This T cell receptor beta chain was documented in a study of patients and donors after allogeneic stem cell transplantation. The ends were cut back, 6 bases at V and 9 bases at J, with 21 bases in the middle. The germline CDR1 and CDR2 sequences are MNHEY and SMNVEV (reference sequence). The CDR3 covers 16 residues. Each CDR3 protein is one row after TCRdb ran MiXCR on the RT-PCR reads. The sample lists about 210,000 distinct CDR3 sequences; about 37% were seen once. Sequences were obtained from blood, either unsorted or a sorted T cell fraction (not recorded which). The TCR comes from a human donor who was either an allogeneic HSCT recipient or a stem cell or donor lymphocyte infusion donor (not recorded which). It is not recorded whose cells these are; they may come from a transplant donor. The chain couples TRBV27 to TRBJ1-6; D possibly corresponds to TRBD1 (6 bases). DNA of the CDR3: TGTGCCAGCAGCCCTCAGACAGGCCGGGAGGGTTCACCCCTCCACTTT. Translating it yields CASSPQTGREGSPLHF.